The entry that follows covers one T cell receptor (beta chain) sequence. Germline loops: CDR1 MNHNS, CDR2 SASEGT. Trimming took off 0 bases at V and 4 bases at J, with 7 bases between the two ends. The CDR3 totals 13 residues. TCRdb's table, derived via immunoSEQ multiplex PCR, lists solely in-frame clones and lacks some. The repertoire consists of roughly 170,000 clones, with around nine tenths occurring once and the leading ten covering approximately 2.5%. The entry originates in a study of blood T cell repertoires in COVID-19. Overall study: The United States, Italy and Spain supplied acute and convalescent COVID-19 samples. PBMCs, B-cell-depleted T cells, or T cells were the source of the cDNA or gDNA that made up the material.

This clonotype was obtained from a man aged 35 to 55 with active or convalescent COVID-19. This chain connects TRBV6-1 to TRBJ2-7; D gene unclear. The specimen sequenced was peripheral blood. CDR3 nucleotide sequence: TGTGCCAGCAGTGAAGCAGCCGCGTACGAGCAGTACTTC. Translation gives CASSEAAAYEQYF.